This entry lists 23 T cell receptor beta chains sequenced from one sample in a study of blood T cell repertoires in COVID-19. The method was immunoSEQ multiplex PCR; TCRdb's version includes in-frame clones alone and lacks a portion of them. Here the sample spans under 250,000 clones, 86% being singletons. Specimen: peripheral blood. The receptors were gathered from a woman of 80 years or more with COVID-19, enrolled during active disease.

This sequence joins TRBV5-1 and TRBJ2-7; D gene ambiguous. V gave up 0 bases and J gave up 6 bases, with 10 bases separating them. CDR1 is SGHRS, CDR2 YFSETQ, per germline. The CDR3 length is 13 residues. The CDR3 is CASSLEAGLEQYF. The CDR3 nucleotides are TGCGCCAGCAGCTTGGAGGCAGGCCTCGAGCAGTACTTC.

The chain is built from TRBV28 and TRBJ2-7, with 10 bases aligning to TRBD1. This CDR3 has 15 amino acids. Germline V CDR1 and CDR2: MDHEN, SYDVKM. Unmatched junction bases numbered 8, after V lost 6 bases and J lost 3 bases. Here the CDR3 reads CASSPDRGRLYEQYV. CDR3 bases: TGTGCCAGCAGCCCCGACAGGGGGCGCCTCTACGAGCAGTACGTC.

The V gene is TRBV30, the J gene TRBJ1-5; D not certain. The CDR3 has 13 amino acids. CDR1 and CDR2 (germline): GTSNPN, SVGIG (reference sequence). CDR3 nucleotides: TGTGCTTTCACAAGAGGGCCCTCTCAGCCCCAGCATTTT. Protein sequence: CAFTRGPSQPQHF.

V is TRBV7-6 and J is TRBJ2-2; TRBD2 matches 10 bases. V shed 3 bases and J 4 bases; nucleotides not matched to a gene: 14. This CDR3 has 19 residues. CDR1 and CDR2 from the germline V gene are SGHVS and FNYEAQ. The DNA of the CDR3 is TGTGCCAGCAGCTTGCGAGCGGGGGGGCCGTTCGAGAGCACCGGGGAGCTGTTTTTT. This gives the protein CASSLRAGGPFESTGELFF.

The J gene is TRBJ2-7, the V gene TRBV5-7; 11 nucleotides align to TRBD2. TRBV5-7 is recorded as an ORF, its role being uncertain. The trim removed 1 base at V and 5 bases at J, leaving 5 bases unmatched. The CDR3 is made up of 15 amino acids. CDR3 residues: CASSLICSGGDEQYF. The DNA for the CDR3 is TGTGCCAGCAGCTTGATTTGTAGCGGGGGGGACGAGCAGTACTTC.

In its sample, this clone was seen a few times. The chain combines TRBV13 with TRBJ1-3; D not resolved. The CDR3 loop spans 17 amino acids. V shed 1 base and J shed 7 bases, with 20 bases lying between them. CDR1 is PRHDT and CDR2 is FYEKMQ in the germline V gene (reference sequence). This CDR3 is CASSLESLKLRTNTIYF. The CDR3 DNA sequence: TGTGCCAGCAGCTTAGAATCGTTGAAATTGCGTACGAACACCATATATTTT.

V is TRBV3-1 (or the pseudogene TRBV3-2) and J is TRBJ1-3; no reliable D call. Looked up from germline, CDR1 is LGHDT and CDR2 is YNNKEL (reference sequence). Trimming removed 1 base from V and 4 bases from J, with 8 bases in between. This CDR3 spans 14 amino acids. CDR3 DNA: TGTGCCAGCAGCCAAGGCGGCTCCGGAAACACCATATATTTT. Its protein is CASSQGGSGNTIYF.

V and J are TRBV2 and TRBJ2-2; 7 positions agree with TRBD2. With V trimmed by 1 base and J by 6 bases, 8 bases remained unmatched. The CDR3 runs to 16 residues. In germline, CDR1 is SNHLY, CDR2 FYNNEI. The CDR3 loop reads CASSEGGGPWAGELFF. For the CDR3, the DNA is TGTGCCAGCAGTGAAGGCGGGGGACCCTGGGCCGGGGAGCTGTTTTTT.

J is TRBJ2-1 and V is TRBV9, with D possibly TRBD2 on 6 matching bases. CDR3 length: 16 residues. Germline CDR1 SGDLS, CDR2 YYNGEE. V was clipped by 0 bases and J by 3 bases, with 13 bases between them. The CDR3 spells CASSVGGIAVYNEQFF. CDR3 coding DNA: TGTGCCAGCAGCGTAGGAGGAATAGCGGTCTACAATGAGCAGTTCTTC. The full variable domain, rest sourced from reference TRBV9 and TRBJ2-1, is DSGVTQTPKHLITATGQRVTLRCSPRSGDLSVYWYQQSLDQGLQFLIQYYNGEERAKGNILERFSAQQFPDLHSELNLSSLELGDSALYFCASSVGGIAVYNEQFFGPGTRLTVL.

This rearrangement joins TRBV15 to TRBJ1-1; D is undetermined. The CDR3 is made up of 15 amino acids. Germline V gene lookup returns CDR1 LNHNV and CDR2 YYDKDF (reference sequence). V was pared by 3 bases and J by 6 bases, with 17 bases between. In DNA form, the CDR3 reads TGTGCCACCAGCAGGGAAAGTTCGGAACGGGCTGAAGCTTTCTTT. It yields the protein CATSRESSERAEAFF.

J is TRBJ1-3 and V is TRBV6-5, with unresolved D. In germline, CDR1 is MNHEY, CDR2 SVGAGI. Trimming cost V 2 bases and J 4 bases, with 9 bases left between them. The CDR3 is 14 residues long. The CDR3 is CASSYGSQGNTIYF. The CDR3 DNA reads TGTGCCAGCAGTTACGGGAGTCAAGGAAACACCATATATTTT.

The V call is TRBV4-2, the J call TRBJ1-2, with a possible D match to TRBD1 (5 bases). The CDR3 runs to 15 residues. Germline lookup yields CDR1 LGHNA and CDR2 YNFKEQ. V lost 0 bases, J lost 4 bases, and 12 bases lay in between. CDR3 nucleotides: TGTGCCAGCAGCCAAGATCAGCGGGGGAGCTATGGCTACACCTTC. Residues: CASSQDQRGSYGYTF.

The chain has TRBV5-1 and TRBJ1-4; no clear D. CDR1 SGHRS and CDR2 YFSETQ come from the germline V gene. Trimming stripped 4 bases from V and 7 bases from J, with 14 bases between. The CDR3 has 14 amino acids. The CDR3 DNA follows: TGCGCCAGCAGCCGGACTGTAGATAGTGAAAAACTGTTTTTT. This gives the protein CASSRTVDSEKLFF.

The gene calls are TRBV6-2 or TRBV6-3 and TRBJ1-2; D possibly corresponds to TRBD1 (6 bases). The germline V gene has CDR1 MNHEY and CDR2 SVGEGT. V was trimmed by 3 bases and J by 14 bases, leaving 13 bases between them. The CDR3 runs 11 residues. The CDR3 region has the DNA TGTGCCAGCAGTTATAGACAGGCCAGGACCTTC. Translation gives CASSYRQARTF.

This clone showed up just once. This chain connects TRBV5-1 to TRBJ2-1; D is undetermined. Trimming took off 5 bases at V and 0 bases at J, with 6 bases between the two ends. The CDR3 is made up of 13 amino acids. Germline CDR1 is SGHRS and CDR2 is YFSETQ. This CDR3 is CASSEVSYNEQFF. DNA for the CDR3: TGCGCCAGCAGTGAGGTCTCCTACAATGAGCAGTTCTTC.

The chain has TRBV7-2 and TRBJ2-1; D is possibly TRBD2 (7 bases). With 5 bases removed from V and 6 bases from J, the gap between germline ends came to 20 bases. Germline assignment: CDR1 SGHTA and CDR2 FQGNSA. This CDR3 has 16 residues. The CDR3 DNA follows: TGTGCCAGCAGCCGTATCGGGTCGAGGGGGGGCAATGAGCAGTTCTTC. This codes for CASSRIGSRGGNEQFF.

The rearrangement joins TRBV12-3 or TRBV12-4 to TRBJ1-2, with D possibly being TRBD1 (5 bases). V gave up 6 bases and J gave up 1 base, with 9 bases separating them. The CDR3 is 13 amino acids. Here the CDR3 reads CASRWGSNYGYTF. The CDR3 nucleotides read TGTGCCAGCAGGTGGGGCAGTAACTATGGCTACACCTTC.

The CDR3 DNA is TGCGCCAGCAGTGAACAGGGCGGTGAGCAGTTCTTC. Translation: CASSEQGGEQFF. The chain recombines TRBV10-2 with TRBJ2-1; perhaps TRBD1 as D (6 bases). The V end was cut by 3 bases, the J end by 9 bases, with 9 bases between. CDR1 and CDR2 (germline): WSHSY, SAAADI. The CDR3 has 12 amino acids.

The gene calls are TRBV27 and TRBJ1-1; D ambiguous. V lost 6 bases and J 4 bases, leaving 24 bases between the germline ends. This CDR3 is built from 17 residues. CDR1 is MNHEY, CDR2 SMNVEV, per germline (reference sequence). The CDR3 region is CASSPLGRVSPITEAFF. CDR3 in DNA: TGTGCCAGCAGCCCGCTTGGGAGGGTTAGTCCGATCACTGAAGCTTTCTTT.

The CDR3: CATRSSGGGSYEQFF. The DNA for the CDR3 is TGTGCCACCAGGTCTAGCGGGGGGGGTTCATATGAGCAGTTCTTC. This chain joins TRBV24-1 and TRBJ2-1; 12 nucleotides line up with TRBD2. The trim removed 7 bases at V and 8 bases at J, leaving 8 bases unmatched. The length of the CDR3 is 15 residues. Germline CDR1 KGHDR, CDR2 SFDVKD.

This clone has only one observation. V and J are TRBV10-3 and TRBJ2-3, with D perhaps matching TRBD2 (6 bases). The V end was cut by 4 bases, the J end by 1 base, with 12 bases between. Germline CDR1 reads ENHRY; CDR2 reads SYGVKD. The CDR3 has 15 residues. The CDR3 loop is CAISAQSGGTDTQYF. CDR3 coding DNA: TGTGCCATCAGTGCGCAGTCGGGGGGCACAGATACGCAGTATTTT.

This clone was seen a few times. The chain combines TRBV6-2 or TRBV6-3 with TRBJ2-7; D may match TRBD1 or TRBD2 (6 bases each). Trimming took off 6 bases at V and 13 bases at J, with 16 bases between the two ends. The CDR3 spans 11 residues. Germline assignment: CDR1 MNHEY and CDR2 SVGEGT. The CDR3 here is CASSRGGGGYF. CDR3 DNA sequence: TGTGCCAGCAGCAGGGGAGGTGGCGGTTACTTC.

The V call is TRBV18, the J call TRBJ2-6; 12 bases align to TRBD1. The CDR3 covers 19 residues. The germline V gene encodes CDR1 KGHSH and CDR2 LQKENI. The trim removed 4 bases at V and 0 bases at J, leaving 7 bases unmatched. The CDR3 here is CASSRGTGGGLSGANVLTF. As DNA, the CDR3 is TGTGCCAGCTCACGAGGGACAGGGGGCGGTCTCTCTGGGGCCAACGTCCTGACTTTC.